The sequence of this TCR beta chain was determined in a study of regulatory T cells in long-lasting Graves disease. Overall study findings and caveats: TCR diversity in persistent Graves' patients was below that of newly diagnosed ones. Persistent disease preferred TRBV28, TRBJ1-2 and TRBJ2-5; new disease, TRBV20-1 and TRBJ2-1. Patients with persistent disease shared around 2,700 public clonotypes, outpacing the approximately 970 shared by new patients.

CDR3 length: 15 residues. The V end lost 6 bases, the J end lost 2 bases, and 13 bases lay between the germline ends. Germline CDR1 reads SEHNR; CDR2 reads FQNEAQ (reference sequence). Stated time point: persistent/refractory GD, antithyroid drugs over 5 years with positive TRAb. Following extraction of RNA from PBMCs, that RNA was used to make the TCR library. To make TCR beta libraries, researchers used iRepertoire HTBI primers and Arm-PCR of CDR3 regions. TCRdb called the multiplex PCR reads again in MiXCR, with one record for every CDR3 protein. The sample holds 420,000 or so distinct CDR3 sequences; 20% to 25% are singletons and the top ten take roughly 30%. The table lists this clonotype with a few counts. Its antigen is still unknown.

V usage is TRBV7-9 and J usage is TRBJ1-4; D unclear. Sequenced material: peripheral blood mononuclear cells (PBMCs), taken when the disease was refractory, from a patient treated with antithyroid drugs. This TCR derives from a female donor with Graves disease. Written as DNA, the CDR3 is TGTGCCAGCAGTCCGACGGACGGGACTAATGAAAAACTGTTTTTT. Translating gives CASSPTDGTNEKLFF. Full variable domain (missing parts from reference TRBV7-9 and TRBJ1-4): DTGVSQNPRHKITKRGQNVTFRCDPISEHNRLYWYRQTLGQGPEFLTYFQNEAQLEKSRLLSDRFSAERPKGSFSTLEIQRTEQGDSAMYLCASSPTDGTNEKLFFGSGTQLSVL.